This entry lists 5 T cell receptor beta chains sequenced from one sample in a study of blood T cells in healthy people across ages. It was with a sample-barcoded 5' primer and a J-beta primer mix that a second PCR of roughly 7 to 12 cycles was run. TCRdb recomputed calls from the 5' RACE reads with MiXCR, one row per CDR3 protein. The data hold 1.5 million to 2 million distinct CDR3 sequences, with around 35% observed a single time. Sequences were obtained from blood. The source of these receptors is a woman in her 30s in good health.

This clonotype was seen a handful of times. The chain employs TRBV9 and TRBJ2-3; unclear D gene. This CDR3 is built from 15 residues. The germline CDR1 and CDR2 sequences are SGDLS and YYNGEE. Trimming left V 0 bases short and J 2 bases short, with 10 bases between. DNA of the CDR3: TGTGCCAGCAGCGTAGCGTCTCGTTTCACAGATACGCAGTATTTT. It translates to CASSVASRFTDTQYF.

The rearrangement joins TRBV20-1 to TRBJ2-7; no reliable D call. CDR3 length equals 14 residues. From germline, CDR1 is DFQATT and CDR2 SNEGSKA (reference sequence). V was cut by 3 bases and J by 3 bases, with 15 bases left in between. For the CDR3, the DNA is TGCAGTGCTAGTTGGGGTGAGGCACACTACGAGCAGTACTTC. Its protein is CSASWGEAHYEQYF.

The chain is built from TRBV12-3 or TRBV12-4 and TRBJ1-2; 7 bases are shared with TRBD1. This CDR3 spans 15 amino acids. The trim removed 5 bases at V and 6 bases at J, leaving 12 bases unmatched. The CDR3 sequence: CASSAHLRGQDGYTF. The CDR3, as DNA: TGTGCCAGCAGTGCACACCTTAGGGGGCAGGATGGCTACACCTTC.

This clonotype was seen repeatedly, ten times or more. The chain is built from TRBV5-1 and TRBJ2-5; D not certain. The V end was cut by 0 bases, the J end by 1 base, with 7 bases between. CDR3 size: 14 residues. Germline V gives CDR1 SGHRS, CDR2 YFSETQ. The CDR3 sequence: CASSLAPSQETQYF. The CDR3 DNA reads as TGCGCCAGCAGCTTGGCTCCAAGCCAAGAGACCCAGTACTTC.

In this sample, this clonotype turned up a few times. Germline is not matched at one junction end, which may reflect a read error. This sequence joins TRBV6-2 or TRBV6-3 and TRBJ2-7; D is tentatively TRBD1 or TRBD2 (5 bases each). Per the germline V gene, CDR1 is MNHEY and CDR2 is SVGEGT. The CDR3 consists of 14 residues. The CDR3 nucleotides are TGTGCCTGCAGTTACCGGGACGGAGCCTACGAGCAGTACTTC. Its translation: CACSYRDGAYEQYF.